Each of the 10 T cell receptor beta chains below was sequenced from the same sample in a study of cytomegalovirus exposure and HLA in healthy donors. Vbeta (60) and Jbeta (13) primers were used in the PCR. Some clones are missing from TCRdb's copy, which holds only in-frame ones; the method was immunoSEQ multiplex PCR. The sample lists some 120,000 clones; about 78% were seen once. Sequences were obtained from PBMCs. Receptor source: a woman aged 35 to 49 in good health and CMV-seropositive.

The genes are TRBV5-1 and TRBJ2-1, with TRBD2 matching 9 bases. V dropped 4 bases and J dropped 10; count of bases not matched to a gene: 21. Germline lookup yields CDR1 SGHRS and CDR2 YFSETQ. The CDR3 is made up of 18 amino acids. This CDR3 reads CASSPTPLGGGAKGEQFF. The CDR3 DNA reads as TGCGCCAGCAGCCCGACACCCCTTGGCGGGGGGGCCAAAGGGGAGCAGTTCTTC.

The chain employs TRBV6-5 and TRBJ1-2, with 7 bases aligning to TRBD1. CDR1 and CDR2 (germline): MNHEY, SVGAGI. V was pared by 9 bases and J by 2 bases, with 9 bases of the junction left unmatched. The CDR3 has 14 amino acids. The CDR3 protein is CASTARQGNYGYTF. The CDR3 DNA sequence: TGTGCCAGTACGGCGAGACAGGGCAACTATGGCTACACCTTC.

The genes are TRBV10-3 and TRBJ2-3, with D perhaps matching TRBD2 (7 bases). The CDR3 has 13 residues. Germline-derived CDR1 and CDR2 are ENHRY and SYGVKD. V was clipped by 11 bases and J by 5 bases, with 17 bases between them. The CDR3 coding sequence is TGTGCCGCACGGAGGGGGGGGATAGATACGCAGTATTTT. Translated: CAARRGGIDTQYF.

This clone showed up just a few times. The chain recombines TRBV18 with TRBJ1-4; TRBD1 aligns across 7 bases. The CDR3 contains 15 residues. The J segment lost 8 bases and the V segment lost 2 bases, leaving 8 bases of the junction unmatched. From germline, CDR1 is KGHSH and CDR2 LQKENI. Here the CDR3 reads CASSPGQAVNEKLFF. DNA for the CDR3: TGTGCCAGCTCACCAGGACAGGCGGTTAACGAAAAACTGTTTTTT.

The chain carries TRBV5-6 and TRBJ1-1; D may be TRBD1 (5 bases). CDR3 size: 16 residues. V was cut by 3 bases and J by 3 bases, with 18 bases left in between. Germline-derived CDR1 and CDR2 are SGHDT and YYEEEE. The chain's CDR3 is CASSSFRVMRHTEAFF. The DNA for the CDR3 is TGTGCCAGCAGCTCCTTCAGGGTTATGAGGCACACTGAAGCTTTCTTT.

This chain links TRBV7-9 with TRBJ1-1; no clear D. V was cut by 5 bases and J by 4 bases, with 8 bases left in between. This CDR3 has 12 amino acids. Germline CDR1 and CDR2: SEHNR and FQNEAQ (reference sequence). Here the CDR3 DNA reads TGTGCCAGCAGCCAATCGGGCACTGAAGCTTTCTTT. Amino acids: CASSQSGTEAFF.

Remarks on this clone: Other DNA sequences of this sample code for an identical CDR3. The CDR3 nucleotides read TGTGCCAGTAGTATCAGCGGGAACACTGAAGCTTTCTTT. Translated: CASSISGNTEAFF. The rearrangement uses TRBV19 and TRBJ1-1; D is unclear. The V gene lost 3 bases and the J gene lost 1 base, with 6 bases spanning the gap. This CDR3 has 13 amino acids. Germline assignment: CDR1 LNHDA and CDR2 SQIVND (reference sequence).

At least ten counts were recorded for this clone. This rearrangement joins TRBV10-2 to TRBJ1-1; D is unclear. The CDR3 contains 13 residues. The germline gives CDR1 WSHSY, CDR2 SAAADI. Trimming removed 6 bases at V and 2 bases at J, with 10 bases between. CDR3 sequence reads: CASRTDINTEAFF. The CDR3 nucleotides are TGCGCCAGCAGGACCGACATCAACACTGAAGCTTTCTTT.

The CDR3 sequence is CASSGTGVGAEAFF. CDR3 DNA sequence: TGTGCCAGCAGTGGCACAGGGGTTGGAGCTGAAGCTTTCTTT. V and J are TRBV25-1 and TRBJ1-1; 7 nucleotides align to TRBD1. CDR3 size: 14 residues. Germline CDR1 MGHDK, CDR2 SYGVNS. V lost 4 bases to trimming and J lost 6 bases; unmatched junction nucleotides: 8. Based on the CDR3 plus reference TRBV25-1 and TRBJ1-1, the full variable domain is EADIYQTPRYLVIGTGKKITLECSQTMGHDKMYWYQQDPGMELHLIHYSYGVNSTEKGDLSSESTVSRIRTEHFPLTLESARPSHTSQYLCASSGTGVGAEAFFGQGTRLTVV.

The rearrangement links TRBV6-1 to TRBJ1-6; D remains ambiguous. The V gene's germline CDR1 is MNHNS and CDR2 SASEGT. The CDR3 has 11 residues. Trimming took off 9 bases at V and 6 bases at J, with 6 bases between the two ends. The CDR3 region has the DNA TGTGCCAGTCTCGGTAATTCACCCCTCCACTTT. The encoded protein is CASLGNSPLHF.